Presented here are 10 T cell receptor beta chains from one specimen sequenced in a study of blood T cell repertoires in COVID-19 (dated by TCRdb to between 2020 and 2021). Libraries were prepared through the immunoSEQ multiplex PCR assay. TCRdb limited this immuneACCESS table to in-frame rearrangements with V and J called. A share of clones is missing; checked studies link under half to unresolved V genes, and the rest is unexplained. In this sample the table shows around 400,000 clones, approximately 87% of which occur a single time. In total, the top ten clones hold about 10% of the sample. The sequenced sample was peripheral blood. These receptor sequences come from a woman aged 25-40 years with COVID-19, enrolled during active disease.

Comment on this clone: An end of the junction does not agree with germline; a read error may underlie this. The V call is TRBV9, the J call TRBJ2-1; no firm D call. Germline CDR1 and CDR2: SGDLS and YYNGEE. The CDR3 has 13 amino acids. The CDR3 is CASSVSNSRRLVF. The DNA for the CDR3 is TGTGCCAGCAGCGTTAGTAATAGCCGCCGGTTAGTCTTC.

The chain is built from TRBV19 and TRBJ2-5; D remains unclear. Deletions cut 1 base from V and 3 bases from J, with 12 bases between. Germline V gene lookup returns CDR1 LNHDA and CDR2 SQIVND (reference sequence). The CDR3 is 15 residues long. The CDR3 coding sequence is TGTGCCAGTAGTATAGGTTTGCTGCCAGAAGAGACCCAGTACTTC. Residues: CASSIGLLPEETQYF.

This CDR3 reads CASSSTSGRDEQYF. CDR3 nucleotides: TGCGCCAGCAGCTCGACTAGCGGGAGGGACGAGCAGTACTTC. The chain uses TRBV5-1 and TRBJ2-7; 14 bases map to TRBD2. With V trimmed by 3 bases and J by 5 bases, 1 base remained unmatched. Germline values: CDR1 SGHRS, CDR2 YFSETQ. The CDR3 spans 14 residues.

This chain connects TRBV6-4 to TRBJ2-1; 9 nucleotides agree with TRBD2. V lost 0 bases to trimming and J lost 6 bases; unmatched junction nucleotides: 0. Germline CDR1 and CDR2: MRHNA and SNTAGT. The CDR3 consists of 14 residues. CDR3 DNA sequence: TGTGCCAGCAGTGACTCACTAGCGGGCAATGAGCAGTTCTTC. It encodes CASSDSLAGNEQFF.

The chain carries TRBV21-1 and TRBJ2-7; the D call of TRBD2 is as the table states it, not checked on the DNA. TRBV21-1 is an annotated pseudogene. This CDR3 is built from 14 residues. The DNA of the CDR3 is TGTGCCAGCAGCGTTAGGCTAGCGGACTACGAGCAGTACTTC. Translated, it gives CASSVRLADYEQYF.

The chain is built from TRBV6-1 and TRBJ1-1, with D possibly TRBD1 on 6 matching bases. CDR1 is MNHNS and CDR2 is SASEGT in the germline V gene. The ends were cut back, 3 bases at V and 5 bases at J, with 7 bases in the middle. The CDR3 length is 12 residues. CDR3 sequence (DNA): TGTGCCAGCAGTGACAGGGGTACTGAAGCTTTCTTT. Translating gives CASSDRGTEAFF.

Comments on this clone: The same CDR3 is also encoded by other DNA sequences in this sample. The genes are TRBV6-2 or TRBV6-3 and TRBJ2-7; D gene unclear. The germline V gene encodes CDR1 MNHEY and CDR2 SVGEGT. V shed 6 bases and J shed 4 bases, with 7 bases lying between them. There are 11 residues in the CDR3. The CDR3 loop reads CASSPLYEQYF. Here the CDR3 DNA reads TGTGCCAGCAGCCCTTTATACGAGCAGTACTTC.

The chain links TRBV11-2 to TRBJ2-4, with 9 positions matching TRBD2. Germline loops: CDR1 SGHAT, CDR2 FQNNGV. V lost 0 bases, J lost 5 bases, and 8 bases stayed unmatched. The CDR3 extends over 17 amino acids. CDR3 loop: CASSLDRSGGGENIQYF. CDR3 in DNA: TGTGCCAGCAGCTTAGATCGGTCCGGCGGGGGGGAAAACATTCAGTACTTC.

This rearrangement joins TRBV12-1 to TRBJ2-7; the table calls TRBD2, which could not be checked here. TRBV12-1 is termed a pseudogene. The length of the CDR3 is 13 residues. CDR3 sequence (DNA): TGTGCCAACAAACTAGCCCAATTCTACGAGCAGTACTTC. Translation gives CANKLAQFYEQYF.

This clone was seen once. V usage is TRBV2 and J usage is TRBJ2-7; the match to TRBD2 covers 9 bases. Germline CDR1 is SNHLY and CDR2 is FYNNEI. The CDR3 length is 16 residues. J was trimmed by 7 bases and V by 4 bases; bases with no gene match: 14. In nucleotides, the CDR3 is TGTGCCAGCAGTGGGCCCTACGAAGCGGGAGGCTGGGAGCAGTACTTC. Amino acids: CASSGPYEAGGWEQYF.